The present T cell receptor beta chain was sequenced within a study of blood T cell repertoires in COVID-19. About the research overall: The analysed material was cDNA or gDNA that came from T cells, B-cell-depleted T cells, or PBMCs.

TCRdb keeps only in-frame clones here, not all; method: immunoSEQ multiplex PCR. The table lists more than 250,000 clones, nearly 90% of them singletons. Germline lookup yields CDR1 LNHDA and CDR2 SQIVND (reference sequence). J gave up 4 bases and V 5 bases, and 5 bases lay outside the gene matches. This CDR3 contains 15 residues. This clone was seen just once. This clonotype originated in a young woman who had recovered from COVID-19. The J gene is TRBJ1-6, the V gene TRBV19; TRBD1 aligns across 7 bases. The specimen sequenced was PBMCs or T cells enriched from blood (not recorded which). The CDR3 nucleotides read TGTGCCAGTAGTGAGACGGGACAGTATAATTCACCCCTCCACTTT. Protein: CASSETGQYNSPLHF.